The 9 T cell receptor beta chains given below trace back to one sample, sequenced in a study of control samples from healthy donors and cancer patients. Sequenced by immunoSEQ multiplex PCR; TCRdb stores in-frame clones only, minus some. Here the sample spans approximately 160,000 clones, about 91% being singletons. Sequenced sample: blood. Receptors were obtained from a woman aged 40 to 49 in good health.

The chain is built from TRBV12-1 and TRBJ2-1; no check of the table's D call, TRBD2, against the DNA was made. TRBV12-1 is annotated as a pseudogene. The CDR3 extends over 13 amino acids. CDR3 nucleotide sequence: TGTGCCAGCCTACCGAACCCCGGCGGTGAGCAGTTCTTC. Translating gives CASLPNPGGEQFF.

The V gene is TRBV11-2, the J gene TRBJ2-5, with D unclear. V lost 4 bases to trimming and J lost 2 bases, with 11 bases between them. CDR1 and CDR2 from the germline V gene are SGHAT and FQNNGV. The CDR3 runs 14 residues. The CDR3, as DNA: TGTGCCAGCAGCTCATTGTGGAAACAAGAGACCCAGTACTTC. It yields the protein CASSSLWKQETQYF.

This clone is deemed medium-sized (0.01 to 0.1%). V and J are TRBV13 and TRBJ1-2; D unresolved. The germline gives CDR1 PRHDT, CDR2 FYEKMQ (reference sequence). The CDR3 contains 14 residues. Between the trimmed V and J ends, which lost 5 bases and 8 bases, there was a span of 18 bases. The CDR3 sequence: CASSAPPGSRGYTF. CDR3 nucleotides: TGTGCCAGCAGCGCGCCTCCGGGGAGTCGAGGCTACACCTTC.

The chain joins TRBV5-4 to TRBJ2-5, with D perhaps matching TRBD2 (5 bases). V dropped 3 bases and J dropped 3 bases, with 15 bases sitting between them. Germline loops: CDR1 SGHNT, CDR2 YYREEE (reference sequence). CDR3 length: 15 residues. This CDR3 is CASSWGGGVKETQYF. The DNA of the CDR3 is TGTGCCAGCAGCTGGGGTGGAGGAGTGAAAGAGACCCAGTACTTC.

The CDR3 loop is CASSEAGFYGYTF. In DNA form, the CDR3 reads TGTGCCAGCAGTGAGGCAGGCTTCTATGGCTACACCTTC. V gene TRBV6-1 combines with J gene TRBJ1-2; D unclear. Trimming removed 3 bases at V and 4 bases at J, with 9 bases between. Germline lookup yields CDR1 MNHNS and CDR2 SASEGT. The CDR3 length is 13 residues.

This chain connects TRBV7-2 to TRBJ2-5; TRBD2 aligns across 9 bases. V shed 2 bases, J shed 2 bases, and the junction held 3 bases outside the gene matches. This CDR3 is built from 15 residues. The germline gives CDR1 SGHTA, CDR2 FQGNSA. CDR3 coding DNA: TGTGCCAGCAGCTTACTAGCGGGGAGACAAGAGACCCAGTACTTC. Protein sequence: CASSLLAGRQETQYF. The full variable domain, its missing parts supplied by reference TRBV7-2 and TRBJ2-5, is GAGVSQSPSNKVTEKGKDVELRCDPISGHTALYWYRQSLGQGLEFLIYFQGNSAPDKSGLPSDRFSAERTGGSVSTLTIQRTQQEDSAVYLCASSLLAGRQETQYFGPGTRLLVL.

DNA of the CDR3: TGTGCCAGCAGCTTGTCAGGGTCTGGGGCCAACGTCCTGACTTTC. Translation gives CASSLSGSGANVLTF. J is TRBJ2-6 and V is TRBV5-4; D may be TRBD1 (5 bases). CDR3 length equals 15 residues. The germline V gene has CDR1 SGHNT and CDR2 YYREEE (reference sequence). Trimming stripped 1 base from V and 1 base from J, with 6 bases between. Combining the CDR3 with reference TRBV5-4 and TRBJ2-6 gives the whole variable domain ETGVTQSPTHLIKTRGQQVTLRCSSQSGHNTVSWYQQALGQGPQFIFQYYREEENGRGNFPPRFSGLQFPNYSSELNVNALELDDSALYLCASSLSGSGANVLTFGAGSRLTVL.

The chain carries TRBV16 and TRBJ1-4; the D is unclear. Trimming removed 0 bases at V and 7 bases at J, with 12 bases between. Germline V gene data show CDR1 as KGHSY and CDR2 as FQNENV. The CDR3 extends over 15 amino acids. CDR3: CASSQSAQFGEKLFF. Written as DNA, the CDR3 is TGTGCCAGCAGCCAATCGGCACAATTCGGTGAAAAACTGTTTTTT.

This clone has a handful of counts. The chain carries TRBV11-2 and TRBJ2-7, with D unclear. Germline V CDR1 and CDR2: SGHAT, FQNNGV. The V gene lost 1 base and the J gene lost 2 bases, with 9 bases spanning the gap. The CDR3 contains 14 residues. The CDR3 coding sequence is TGTGCCAGCAGCTTAGCGGGCAGTCCCTACGAGCAGTACTTC. Its protein product is CASSLAGSPYEQYF. Full variable domain (outside the CDR3, taken from reference TRBV11-2 and TRBJ2-7): EAGVAQSPRYKIIEKRQSVAFWCNPISGHATLYWYQQILGQGPKLLIQFQNNGVVDDSQLPKDRFSAERLKGVDSTLKIQPAKLEDSAVYLCASSLAGSPYEQYFGPGTRLTVT.